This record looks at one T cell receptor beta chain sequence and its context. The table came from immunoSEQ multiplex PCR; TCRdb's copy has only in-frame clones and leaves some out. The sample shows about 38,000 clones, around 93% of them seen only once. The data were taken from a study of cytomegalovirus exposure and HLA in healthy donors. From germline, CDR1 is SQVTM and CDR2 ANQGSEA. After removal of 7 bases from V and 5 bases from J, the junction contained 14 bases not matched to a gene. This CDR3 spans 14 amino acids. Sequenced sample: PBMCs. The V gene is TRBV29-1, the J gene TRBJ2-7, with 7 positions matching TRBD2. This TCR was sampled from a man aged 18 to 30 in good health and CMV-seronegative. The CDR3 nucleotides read TGCAGCGCAAATACCGGGGGAGGGTTCCACGAGCAGTACTTC. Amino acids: CSANTGGGFHEQYF.